The source of this T cell receptor beta chain is a study of glioma-infiltrating T cells after dendritic cell vaccination (TCRdb year 2016). In terms of the full investigation: A cohort of 15 or so glioblastoma patients from Phase I and II dendritic cell vaccination trials was included, of whom 9 were newly diagnosed and 6 had recurrent disease. Survival after dendritic cell vaccination was correlated with TCR sequencing metrics, such as TIL content and the overlap between tumor and blood repertoires. Between the early 2000s and the early 2010s, patients were given autologous tumor lysate-pulsed dendritic cell vaccination. The vaccine was prepared from monocyte-derived dendritic cells that were cultured for 6 to 7 days with IL-4 and GM-CSF and then pulsed overnight with autologous tumor lysate. Patients received three intradermal dendritic cell vaccine injections at biweekly intervals in the arm below the axilla. Deep sequencing of TCR beta CDR3 regions was used to quantify tumor-infiltrating lymphocyte content and compare tumor and blood repertoires in dendritic cell-vaccinated glioblastoma patients.

Turning to this clone: No cognate antigen has been identified for it. The input lacks base qualities; no much larger clone sits a single base away.

The germline V gene encodes CDR1 SGHRS and CDR2 YFSETQ. V drops 4 bases and J drops 5 bases, leaving 19 bases in between. The CDR3 covers 15 residues, taking in both the cysteine and the phenylalanine. Only the CDR3 portion is preserved as DNA: 45 bases, with reading frame beginning at the first base. Using the immunoSEQ assay, TCRB CDR3 regions were amplified from around 2 micrograms of genomic DNA, or from all available DNA when less than that was on hand. The multiplex PCR relied on 60 forward primers for TCR V beta segments and 13 reverse primers for J beta segments. Synthetic control templates were spiked into each sample at limiting dilution to estimate reads per starting template. Reads of 87 bp were generated by sequencing on the Illumina HiSeq System. Concerning the study's data processing: PCR and sequencing errors were removed by a nearest neighbor algorithm that merged closely related sequences. TCR overlap was defined as the percentage of unique tumor TCR beta sequences that were also present in the same patient's peripheral blood. TCRdb's version of the immuneACCESS table is confined to in-frame rearrangements and falls short of the full clone set. An unresolved V gene accounts for under half of the shortfall where checked; the remainder is of unknown origin. For V, J and clone size, that table is used; D and trimming come from the DNA. A total of fewer than 60,000 clones appear in this sample, over 75% of them only once. The ten largest clones take up roughly 5.3% of the sample.

What the authors observed across the whole study: The cohort was small and heterogeneous, few patients had complete blood and tumor sets, and even fewer had initial-recurrent tumor pairs. After dendritic cell vaccination, a higher estimated pretreatment TIL content predicted longer time to progression and overall survival. The TCR overlap response model with three groups was called speculative and said to need prospective validation. No direct relationship between TCR clonality and survival was found, suggesting that a diverse polyclonal response may matter.

According to the study, the label for this sample's time point signals: after dendritic cell vaccination, including at tumor progression/relapse. Patients were selected for having adequate residual fresh-frozen tumor tissue and more than two years of available survival data. Molecular status otherwise varied across the glioblastoma patients, but none of them carried an isocitrate dehydrogenase mutation. PBMC were collected before vaccination, two weeks after the third vaccination, and at tumor progression when it occurred. Genomic DNA was extracted with the Qiagen DNeasy Blood extraction Kit. This TCR was recovered from a human donor with glioblastoma. The V and J segments used are TRBV5-1 and TRBJ2-7, with TRBD1 tentatively as D gene (6 bases match). Sequencing was performed on blood, taken after dendritic cell vaccination. The bases are TGCGCCAGCAGCCTAAAGCAGGGGATTTACGACGAGCAGTACTTC. Translated, it reads CASSLKQGIYDEQYF.